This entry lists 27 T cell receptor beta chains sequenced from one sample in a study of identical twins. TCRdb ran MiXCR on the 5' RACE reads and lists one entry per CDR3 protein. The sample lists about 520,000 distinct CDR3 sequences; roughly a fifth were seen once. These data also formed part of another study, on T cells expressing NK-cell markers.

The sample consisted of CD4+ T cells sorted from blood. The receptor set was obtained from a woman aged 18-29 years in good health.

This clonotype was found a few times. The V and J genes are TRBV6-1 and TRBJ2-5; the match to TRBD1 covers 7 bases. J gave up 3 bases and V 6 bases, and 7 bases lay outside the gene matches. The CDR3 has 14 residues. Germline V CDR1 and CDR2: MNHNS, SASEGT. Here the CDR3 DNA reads TGTGCCAGCAGCAAGGGACAGTTGGAAGAGACCCAGTACTTC. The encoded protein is CASSKGQLEETQYF.

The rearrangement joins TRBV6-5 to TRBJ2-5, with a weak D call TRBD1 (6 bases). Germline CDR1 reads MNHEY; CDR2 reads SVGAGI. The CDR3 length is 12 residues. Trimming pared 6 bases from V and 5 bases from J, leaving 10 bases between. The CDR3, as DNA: TGTGCCAGCAGGACAGGACGGGAGACCCAGTACTTC. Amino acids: CASRTGRETQYF.

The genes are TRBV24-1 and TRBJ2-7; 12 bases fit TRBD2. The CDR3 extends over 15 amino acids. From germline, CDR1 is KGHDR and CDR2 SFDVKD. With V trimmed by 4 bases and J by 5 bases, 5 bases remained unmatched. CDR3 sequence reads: CATSDPRTSGNEQYF. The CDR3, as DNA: TGTGCCACCAGTGACCCCAGGACTAGCGGGAACGAGCAGTACTTC.

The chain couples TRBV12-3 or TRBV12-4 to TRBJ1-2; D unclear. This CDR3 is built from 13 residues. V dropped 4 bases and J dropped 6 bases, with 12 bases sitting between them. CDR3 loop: CASSYYTAHGYTF. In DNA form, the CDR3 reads TGTGCCAGCAGTTACTATACAGCCCATGGCTACACCTTC.

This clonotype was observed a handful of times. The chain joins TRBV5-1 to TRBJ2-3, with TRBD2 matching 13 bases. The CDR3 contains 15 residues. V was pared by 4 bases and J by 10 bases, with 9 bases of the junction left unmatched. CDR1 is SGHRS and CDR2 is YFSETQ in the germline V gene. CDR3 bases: TGCGCCAGCAGCGATCGGACTAGCGGGAGTGAAGCGCAGTATTTT. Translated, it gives CASSDRTSGSEAQYF.

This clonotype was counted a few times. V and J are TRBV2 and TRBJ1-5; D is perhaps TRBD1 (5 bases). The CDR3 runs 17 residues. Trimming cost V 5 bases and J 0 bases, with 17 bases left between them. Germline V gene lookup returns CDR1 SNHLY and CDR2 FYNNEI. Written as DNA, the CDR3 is TGTGCCAGCAGTCCTCATCCAGGCAGGGCTAGCAATCAGCCCCAGCATTTT. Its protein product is CASSPHPGRASNQPQHF. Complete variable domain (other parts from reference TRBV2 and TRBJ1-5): EPEVTQTPSHQVTQMGQEVILRCVPISNHLYFYWYRQILGQKVEFLVSFYNNEISEKSEIFDDQFSVERPDGSNFTLKIRSTKLEDSAMYFCASSPHPGRASNQPQHFGDGTRLSIL.

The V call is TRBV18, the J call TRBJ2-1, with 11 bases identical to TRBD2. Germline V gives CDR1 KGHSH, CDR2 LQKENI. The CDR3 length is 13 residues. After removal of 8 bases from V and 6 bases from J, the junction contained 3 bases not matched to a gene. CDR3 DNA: TGTGCCAGCGAAGGGACTAGCGGCAATGAGCAGTTCTTC. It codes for CASEGTSGNEQFF.

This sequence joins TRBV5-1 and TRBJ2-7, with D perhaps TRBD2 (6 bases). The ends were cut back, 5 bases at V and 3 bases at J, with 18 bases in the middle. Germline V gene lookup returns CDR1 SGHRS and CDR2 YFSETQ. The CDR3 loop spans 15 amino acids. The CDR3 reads CASRFDAGTFYEQYF. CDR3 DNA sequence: TGCGCCAGCAGATTTGACGCGGGAACTTTCTACGAGCAGTACTTC.

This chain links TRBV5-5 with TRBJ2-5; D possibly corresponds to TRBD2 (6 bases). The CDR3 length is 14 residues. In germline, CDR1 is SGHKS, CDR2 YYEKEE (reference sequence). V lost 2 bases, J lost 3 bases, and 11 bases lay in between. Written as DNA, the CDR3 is TGTGCCAGCAGCTTTCAGGGCGGGAAAGAGACCCAGTACTTC. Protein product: CASSFQGGKETQYF. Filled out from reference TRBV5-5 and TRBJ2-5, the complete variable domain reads DAGVTQSPTHLIKTRGQQVTLRCSPISGHKSVSWYQQVLGQGPQFIFQYYEKEERGRGNFPDRFSARQFPNYSSELNVNALLLGDSALYLCASSFQGGKETQYFGPGTRLLVL.

The CDR3 DNA sequence: TGTGCCAGCAGTTCTACAGGGGGTGGTCCTGGCTACACCTTC. Protein product: CASSSTGGGPGYTF. The chain employs TRBV6-5 and TRBJ1-2, with 8 bases fitting TRBD1. This CDR3 spans 14 amino acids. V trimming: 4 bases; J trimming: 7 bases; junction bases outside the gene matches: 8. Germline CDR1 reads MNHEY; CDR2 reads SVGAGI.

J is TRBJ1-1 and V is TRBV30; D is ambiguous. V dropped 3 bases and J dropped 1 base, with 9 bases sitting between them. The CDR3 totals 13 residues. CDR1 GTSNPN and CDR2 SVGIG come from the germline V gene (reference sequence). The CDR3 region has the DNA TGTGCCTGGAGCCTCACAGAGAACACTGAAGCTTTCTTT. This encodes CAWSLTENTEAFF.

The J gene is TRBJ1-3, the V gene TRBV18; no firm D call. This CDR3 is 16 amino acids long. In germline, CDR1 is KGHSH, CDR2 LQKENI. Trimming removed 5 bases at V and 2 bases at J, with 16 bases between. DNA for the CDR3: TGTGCCAGCTCAAACGGGGTTATAGGAGCTGGAAACACCATATATTTT. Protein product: CASSNGVIGAGNTIYF.

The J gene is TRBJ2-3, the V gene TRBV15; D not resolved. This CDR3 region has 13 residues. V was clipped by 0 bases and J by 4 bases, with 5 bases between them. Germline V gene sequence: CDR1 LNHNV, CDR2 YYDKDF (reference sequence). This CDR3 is CATSRDLADTQYF. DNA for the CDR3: TGTGCCACCAGCAGAGATCTCGCAGATACGCAGTATTTT.

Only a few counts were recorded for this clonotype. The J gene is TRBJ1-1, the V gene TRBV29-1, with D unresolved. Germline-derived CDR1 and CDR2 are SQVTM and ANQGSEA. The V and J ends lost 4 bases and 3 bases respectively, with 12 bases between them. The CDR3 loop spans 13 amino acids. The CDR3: CSVVSGSDTEAFF. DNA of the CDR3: TGCAGCGTTGTGTCCGGGAGTGACACTGAAGCTTTCTTT.

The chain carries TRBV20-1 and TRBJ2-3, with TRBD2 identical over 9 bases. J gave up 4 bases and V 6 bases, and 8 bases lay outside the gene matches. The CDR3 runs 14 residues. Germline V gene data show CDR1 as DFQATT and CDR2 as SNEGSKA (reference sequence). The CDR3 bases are TGCAGTGCACGACCAGCGGGGGGTTCAGATACGCAGTATTTT. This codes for CSARPAGGSDTQYF.

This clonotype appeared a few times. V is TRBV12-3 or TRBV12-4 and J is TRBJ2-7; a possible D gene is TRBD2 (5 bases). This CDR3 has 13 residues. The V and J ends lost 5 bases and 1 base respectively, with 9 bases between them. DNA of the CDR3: TGTGCCAGCAGTCAACCGGGGTCCTACGAGCAGTACTTC. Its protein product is CASSQPGSYEQYF.

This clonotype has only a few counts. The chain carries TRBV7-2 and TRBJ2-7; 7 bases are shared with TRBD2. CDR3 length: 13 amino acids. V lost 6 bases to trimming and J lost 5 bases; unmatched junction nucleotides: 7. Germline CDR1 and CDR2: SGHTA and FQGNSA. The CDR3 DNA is TGTGCCAGCAGAGGAGCGGGAACCGACGAGCAGTACTTC. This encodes CASRGAGTDEQYF.

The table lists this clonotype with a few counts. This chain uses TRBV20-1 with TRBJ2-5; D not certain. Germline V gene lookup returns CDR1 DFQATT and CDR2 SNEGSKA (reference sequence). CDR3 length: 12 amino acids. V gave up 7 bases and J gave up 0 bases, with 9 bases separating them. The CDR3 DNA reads TGCAGTGTCTTGCAAAACCAAGAGACCCAGTACTTC. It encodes CSVLQNQETQYF.

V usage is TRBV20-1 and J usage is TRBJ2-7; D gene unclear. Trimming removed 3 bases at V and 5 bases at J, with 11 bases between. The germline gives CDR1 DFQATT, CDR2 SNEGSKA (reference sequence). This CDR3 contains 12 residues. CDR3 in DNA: TGCAGTGCTAGGGGTATAGTCCACGAGCAGTACTTC. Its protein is CSARGIVHEQYF.

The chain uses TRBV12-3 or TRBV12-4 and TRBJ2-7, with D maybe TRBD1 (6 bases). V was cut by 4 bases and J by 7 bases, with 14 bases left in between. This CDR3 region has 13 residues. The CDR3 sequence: CASSSQGLEEQYF. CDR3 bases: TGTGCCAGCAGTTCGCAGGGGCTGGAAGAGCAGTACTTC.

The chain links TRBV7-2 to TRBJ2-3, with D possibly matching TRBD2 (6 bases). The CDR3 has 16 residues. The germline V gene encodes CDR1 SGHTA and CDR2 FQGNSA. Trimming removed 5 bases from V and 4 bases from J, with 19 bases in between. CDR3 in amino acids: CASSLRGTDNPDTQYF. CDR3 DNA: TGTGCCAGCAGCCTACGGGGGACTGACAACCCAGATACGCAGTATTTT.

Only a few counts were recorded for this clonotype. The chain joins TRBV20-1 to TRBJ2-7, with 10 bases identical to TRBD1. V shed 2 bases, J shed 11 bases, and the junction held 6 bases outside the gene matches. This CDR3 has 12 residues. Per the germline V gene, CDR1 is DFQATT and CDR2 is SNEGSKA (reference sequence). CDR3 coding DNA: TGCAGTGCTAGACATGACAGGGGGCGCGAGTACTTC. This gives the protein CSARHDRGREYF.

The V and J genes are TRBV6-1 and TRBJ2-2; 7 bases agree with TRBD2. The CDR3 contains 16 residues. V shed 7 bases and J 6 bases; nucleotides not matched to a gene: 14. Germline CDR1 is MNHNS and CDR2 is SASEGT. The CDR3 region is CASTNYPPGGAGELFF. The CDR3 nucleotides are TGTGCCAGCACCAACTACCCCCCGGGGGGTGCCGGGGAGCTGTTTTTT.

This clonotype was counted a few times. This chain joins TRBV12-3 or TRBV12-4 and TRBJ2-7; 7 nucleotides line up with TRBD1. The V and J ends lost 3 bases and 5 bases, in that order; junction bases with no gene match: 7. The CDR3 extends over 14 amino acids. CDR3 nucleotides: TGTGCCAGCAGTTTGGGGACAGAATGGAACGAGCAGTACTTC. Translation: CASSLGTEWNEQYF.

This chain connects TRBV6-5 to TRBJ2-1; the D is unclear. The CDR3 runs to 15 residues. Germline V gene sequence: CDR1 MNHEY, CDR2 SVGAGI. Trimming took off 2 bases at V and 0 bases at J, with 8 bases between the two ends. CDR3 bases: TGTGCCAGCAGTTACGCGGATCCCTCCTACAATGAGCAGTTCTTC. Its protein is CASSYADPSYNEQFF.

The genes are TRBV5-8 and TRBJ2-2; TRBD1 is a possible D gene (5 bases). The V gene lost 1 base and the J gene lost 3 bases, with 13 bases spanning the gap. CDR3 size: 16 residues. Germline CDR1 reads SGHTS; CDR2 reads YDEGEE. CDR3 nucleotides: TGTGCCAGCAGCTTGAGGGGATTAGGCGACACCGGGGAGCTGTTTTTT. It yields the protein CASSLRGLGDTGELFF.

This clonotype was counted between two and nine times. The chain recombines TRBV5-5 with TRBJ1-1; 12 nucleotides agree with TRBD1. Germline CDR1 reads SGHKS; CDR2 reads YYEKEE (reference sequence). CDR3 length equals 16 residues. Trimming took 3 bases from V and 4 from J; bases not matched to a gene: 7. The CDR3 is CASSSPGTGGRTEAFF. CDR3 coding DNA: TGTGCCAGCAGCTCCCCCGGGACAGGGGGCCGCACTGAAGCTTTCTTT.